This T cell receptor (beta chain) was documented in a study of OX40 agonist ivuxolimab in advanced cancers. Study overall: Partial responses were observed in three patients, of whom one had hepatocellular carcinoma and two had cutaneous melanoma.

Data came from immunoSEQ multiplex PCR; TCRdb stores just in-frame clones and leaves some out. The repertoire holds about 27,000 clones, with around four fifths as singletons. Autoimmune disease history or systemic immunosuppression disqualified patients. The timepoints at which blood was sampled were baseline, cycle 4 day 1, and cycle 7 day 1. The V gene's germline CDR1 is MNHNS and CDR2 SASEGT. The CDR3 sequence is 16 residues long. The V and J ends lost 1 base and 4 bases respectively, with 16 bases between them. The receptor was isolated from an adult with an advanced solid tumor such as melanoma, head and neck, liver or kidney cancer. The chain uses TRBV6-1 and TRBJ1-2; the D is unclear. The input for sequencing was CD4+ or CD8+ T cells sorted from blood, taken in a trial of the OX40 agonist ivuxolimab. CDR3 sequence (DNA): TGTGCCAGCAGTGAAGAACCCAGTCCACCCATCTATGGCTACACCTTC. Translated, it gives CASSEEPSPPIYGYTF.